This T cell receptor (beta chain) was captured in a study of blood T cell repertoires in COVID-19. Study-level information: Sites in the United States, Italy and Spain provided acute and convalescent COVID-19 samples. The cDNA or gDNA used as material had been derived from T cells, B-cell-depleted T cells, or PBMCs.

This CDR3 is 13 amino acids long. The V gene's germline CDR1 is LNHDA and CDR2 SQIVND (reference sequence). V lost 6 bases, J lost 2 bases, and 10 bases lay in between. The repertoire was sequenced with immunoSEQ multiplex PCR; TCRdb's copy has only in-frame clones and lacks some. The sample has tens of thousands of clones; 80% to 85% are singletons. Sequencing input: peripheral blood. The receptor's source is a human donor in a cohort sampled during active COVID-19. The rearrangement uses TRBV19 and TRBJ1-2; D perhaps matches TRBD1 (5 bases). The CDR3 bases are TGTGCCAGTAGCCCCGGGGGGAACTATGGCTACACCTTC. This codes for CASSPGGNYGYTF.